Below, 32 T cell receptor beta chains from the same sample are listed, as sequenced in a study of T cell clones after liver transplantation. TCRdb keeps only in-frame clones here, not all; method: immunoSEQ multiplex PCR. The top ten hold approximately 25% of the sample, which has approximately 22,000 clones, roughly 92% seen once. The sequenced sample was CD8+ T cells from blood, obtained about 26 months after liver transplant. Every receptor here comes from a human patient who received a liver transplant. Some T cells may be supplied by the graft donor.

This chain connects TRBV28 to TRBJ2-1; TRBD1 matches 8 bases. Germline assignment: CDR1 MDHEN and CDR2 SYDVKM. Trimming cost V 3 bases and J 6 bases; bases outside gene matches: 4. The CDR3 has 14 residues. The CDR3 loop reads CASSFMTGVNEQFF. For the CDR3, the DNA is TGTGCCAGCAGTTTTATGACAGGGGTCAATGAGCAGTTCTTC.

The gene calls are TRBV13 and TRBJ2-5; 12 positions match TRBD2. The CDR3 totals 15 residues. The germline V gene encodes CDR1 PRHDT and CDR2 FYEKMQ (reference sequence). V trimming: 4 bases; J trimming: 2 bases; junction bases outside the gene matches: 2. The CDR3 DNA reads TGTGCCAGCAGCTCCGGACTAGCGGGGCAAGAGACCCAGTACTTC. This gives the protein CASSSGLAGQETQYF.

The V gene is TRBV19, the J gene TRBJ2-7; D might be TRBD1 (6 bases). Per germline, CDR1 LNHDA and CDR2 SQIVND (reference sequence). The CDR3 is made up of 12 amino acids. The germline V and J ends were trimmed by 4 bases and 3 bases, with 7 bases remaining between them. The chain's CDR3 is CASSTGDYEQYF. DNA for the CDR3: TGTGCCAGTAGTACAGGGGACTACGAGCAGTACTTC.

The CDR3 reads CASSSSGPYEQYF. The CDR3 coding sequence is TGTGCCAGCAGCTCCTCAGGGCCCTACGAGCAGTACTTC. The V and J genes are TRBV13 and TRBJ2-7, with D perhaps matching TRBD1 (5 bases). V lost 4 bases, J lost 2 bases, and 9 bases lay in between. The CDR3 has 13 amino acids. Germline loops: CDR1 PRHDT, CDR2 FYEKMQ (reference sequence).

This clone was seen a handful of times. One end of the junction is discordant with germline, which a read error may explain. The rearrangement joins TRBV20-1 to TRBJ1-1, with D unclear. This CDR3 comprises 10 residues. The V gene's germline CDR1 is DFQATT and CDR2 SNEGSKA (reference sequence). This CDR3 reads CSARDPRTLF. CDR3 nucleotide sequence: TGCAGTGCTAGAGATCCCCGGACTCTATTT.

J is TRBJ1-3 and V is TRBV4-3; D ambiguous. The CDR3 extends over 16 amino acids. With 5 bases removed from V and 3 bases from J, the gap between germline ends came to 17 bases. CDR1 and CDR2 (germline): LGHNA, YSLEER. The CDR3, as DNA: TGCGCCAGCAGCTACGGGCGGGAGGGCCGTGGAAACACCATATATTTT. It encodes CASSYGREGRGNTIYF.

The V gene is TRBV6-1, the J gene TRBJ2-1, with 10 bases lining up with TRBD2. CDR3 length: 18 residues. Unmatched junction bases numbered 12, after V lost 3 bases and J lost 4 bases. Germline lookup yields CDR1 MNHNS and CDR2 SASEGT. The CDR3: CASSEFEFGTSVYNEQFF. The DNA for the CDR3 is TGTGCCAGCAGTGAGTTTGAGTTCGGGACTAGCGTATACAATGAGCAGTTCTTC.

The rearrangement uses TRBV11-1 and TRBJ2-7; D remains unclear. This CDR3 has 13 amino acids. Trimming pared 3 bases from V and 3 bases from J, leaving 9 bases between. Germline-derived CDR1 and CDR2 are SGHAT and FQDESV (reference sequence). CDR3 sequence reads: CASSFSSDYEQYF. The CDR3 region has the DNA TGTGCCAGCAGCTTCTCTTCTGACTACGAGCAGTACTTC.

V and J are TRBV4-1 and TRBJ2-1; D not certain. Germline V gene lookup returns CDR1 MGHRA and CDR2 YSYEKL. The CDR3 extends over 12 amino acids. V was clipped by 3 bases and J by 5 bases, with 5 bases between them. Here the CDR3 DNA reads TGCGCCAGCAGCCACCCCGACAATGAGCAGTTCTTC. Residues: CASSHPDNEQFF.

This chain's CDR3 is CASSATSPGELFF. CDR3 in DNA: TGTGCCAGCAGCGCGACTAGTCCCGGGGAGCTGTTTTTT. This rearrangement joins TRBV9 to TRBJ2-2; a weak D match, TRBD2 (6 bases). The germline V and J ends were trimmed by 3 bases and 6 bases, with 9 bases remaining between them. CDR1 and CDR2 from the germline V gene are SGDLS and YYNGEE. This CDR3 comprises 13 residues.

This chain links TRBV6-6 with TRBJ2-7; D ambiguous. The CDR3 loop spans 14 amino acids. Per the germline V gene, CDR1 is MNHNY and CDR2 is SVGAGI (reference sequence). Trimming left V 2 bases short and J 4 bases short, with 12 bases between. The CDR3 loop reads CASSYEDGTYEQYF. The DNA of the CDR3 is TGTGCCAGCAGTTACGAGGACGGAACGTACGAGCAGTACTTC.

The V gene is TRBV11-2, the J gene TRBJ2-5; a possible D gene is TRBD2 (6 bases). There are 12 residues in the CDR3. Germline V gene data show CDR1 as SGHAT and CDR2 as FQNNGV. Deletions cut 6 bases from V and 10 bases from J, with 15 bases between. For the CDR3, the DNA is TGTGCCAGCAGTCGGGACGGGAGAGGCCAGTACTTC. Translated, it gives CASSRDGRGQYF. Combining the CDR3 with reference TRBV11-2 and TRBJ2-5 gives the whole variable domain EAGVAQSPRYKIIEKRQSVAFWCNPISGHATLYWYQQILGQGPKLLIQFQNNGVVDDSQLPKDRFSAERLKGVDSTLKIQPAKLEDSAVYLCASSRDGRGQYFGPGTRLLVL.

The chain combines TRBV9 with TRBJ2-5; D call uncertain. CDR1 is SGDLS, CDR2 YYNGEE, per germline. The CDR3 covers 15 residues. V was clipped by 0 bases and J by 5 bases, with 14 bases between them. The CDR3 DNA sequence: TGTGCCAGCAGCGTAGTCGCTAGTCGATACGAGACCCAGTACTTC. Translated, it gives CASSVVASRYETQYF.

The V and J genes are TRBV27 and TRBJ2-3; 10 bases are a match to TRBD1. This CDR3 region has 18 residues. Unmatched junction bases numbered 8, after V lost 0 bases and J lost 2 bases. The germline CDR1 and CDR2 sequences are MNHEY and SMNVEV (reference sequence). The CDR3 reads CASSLSWAGTGATDTQYF. In DNA form, the CDR3 reads TGTGCCAGCAGTTTATCCTGGGCCGGGACAGGGGCCACAGATACGCAGTATTTT.

The genes are TRBV7-3 and TRBJ2-3; D is unclear. With 0 bases removed from V and 0 bases from J, the gap between germline ends came to 13 bases. CDR1 is SGHTA and CDR2 is FQGTGA in the germline V gene. This CDR3 is built from 17 residues. CDR3 loop: CASSLTPRGSSTDTQYF. The CDR3 DNA follows: TGTGCCAGCAGCTTAACGCCCCGCGGTTCTAGCACAGATACGCAGTATTTT. Supplemented by reference TRBV7-3 and TRBJ2-3, the full variable domain reads GAGVSQTPSNKVTEKGKYVELRCDPISGHTALYWYRQSLGQGPEFLIYFQGTGAADDSGLPNDRFFAVRPEGSVSTLKIQRTERGDSAVYLCASSLTPRGSSTDTQYFGPGTRLTVL.

The CDR3 DNA is TGTGCCAGCAGCCCAGGGGGACGGTTTGGGGAGCTGTTTTTT. It encodes CASSPGGRFGELFF. The chain links TRBV27 to TRBJ2-2; TRBD1 agrees at 7 bases. V shed 6 bases, J shed 8 bases, and the junction held 9 bases outside the gene matches. This CDR3 contains 14 residues. Germline V lookup: CDR1 MNHEY, CDR2 SMNVEV (reference sequence).

This chain connects TRBV27 to TRBJ2-7; 9 bases align to TRBD1. Trimming cost V 5 bases and J 2 bases; bases outside gene matches: 7. This CDR3 is 15 amino acids long. Germline CDR1 reads MNHEY; CDR2 reads SMNVEV (reference sequence). The chain's CDR3 is CASSRRTGDPYEQYF. CDR3 DNA sequence: TGTGCCAGCAGTAGACGGACAGGGGACCCCTACGAGCAGTACTTC.

The chain recombines TRBV5-6 with TRBJ1-1, with D unclear. Trimming shortened V by 0 bases and J by 6 bases, and 12 bases separated the two germline ends. The CDR3 contains 14 residues. Germline CDR1 SGHDT, CDR2 YYEEEE. The CDR3 DNA is TGTGCCAGCAGCTTGGGGCCGGGGATAGCTGAAGCTTTCTTT. Translation: CASSLGPGIAEAFF. Together with reference TRBV5-6 and TRBJ1-1, the CDR3 gives the full variable domain: DAGVTQSPTHLIKTRGQQVTLRCSPKSGHDTVSWYQQALGQGPQFIFQYYEEEERQRGNFPDRFSGHQFPNYSSELNVNALLLGDSALYLCASSLGPGIAEAFFGQGTRLTVV.

The CDR3 bases are TGTGCCAGCAGTTTAGGGACTACTAGCACAGATACGCAGTATTTT. Its protein is CASSLGTTSTDTQYF. The chain has TRBV28 and TRBJ2-3; 7 bases are shared with TRBD2. The V and J ends lost 2 bases and 0 bases, in that order; junction bases with no gene match: 2. The CDR3 runs 15 residues. The germline gives CDR1 MDHEN, CDR2 SYDVKM.

The V and J genes are TRBV5-6 and TRBJ2-4; 10 positions agree with TRBD2. After removal of 2 bases from V and 6 bases from J, the junction contained 17 bases not matched to a gene. CDR1 is SGHDT, CDR2 YYEEEE, per germline. CDR3 length: 19 residues. Here the CDR3 reads CASSFQGDSGRAKINIQYF. The CDR3 bases are TGTGCCAGCAGCTTTCAGGGGGACAGCGGGAGGGCCAAGATAAACATTCAGTACTTC.

The chain has TRBV4-1 and TRBJ2-7, with TRBD2 matching over 10 bases. Germline trimming cut 0 bases from V and 4 bases from J; bases unmatched to any gene: 9. CDR3 size: 17 residues. From germline, CDR1 is MGHRA and CDR2 YSYEKL. CDR3 nucleotides: TGCGCCAGCAGCCAAGATTCTGAGCGGGAGGGCCAATACGAGCAGTACTTC. It is translated as CASSQDSEREGQYEQYF.

The CDR3 sequence: CASSPGTGYQPQHF. CDR3 DNA: TGTGCCAGCAGCCCCGGGACAGGGTATCAGCCCCAGCATTTT. The V and J genes are TRBV11-2 and TRBJ1-5; 9 nucleotides agree with TRBD1. Germline CDR1 reads SGHAT; CDR2 reads FQNNGV. The CDR3 runs 14 residues. J lost 5 bases, V lost 5 bases, and 4 bases had no gene match.

The J gene is TRBJ1-2, the V gene TRBV11-3; the D gene is possibly TRBD1 (6 bases). Deletions cut 0 bases from V and 4 bases from J, with 18 bases between. Germline CDR1 reads SGHNT; CDR2 reads YENEEA. The length of the CDR3 is 17 residues. CDR3 in amino acids: CASSLELLGQFSYGYTF. As DNA, the CDR3 is TGTGCCAGCAGCTTAGAATTGCTAGGACAGTTCTCCTATGGCTACACCTTC. Full variable domain (missing parts from reference TRBV11-3 and TRBJ1-2): EAGVVQSPRYKIIEKKQPVAFWCNPISGHNTLYWYLQNLGQGPELLIRYENEEAVDDSQLPKDRFSAERLKGVDSTLKIQPAELGDSAVYLCASSLELLGQFSYGYTFGSGTRLTVV.

This chain uses TRBV6-5 with TRBJ2-7; TRBD1 is a possible D gene (6 bases). The CDR3 length is 12 residues. The V end lost 6 bases, the J end lost 2 bases, and 8 bases lay between the germline ends. From germline, CDR1 is MNHEY and CDR2 SVGAGI. CDR3: CASRGAAYEQYF. In nucleotides, the CDR3 is TGTGCCAGCAGGGGGGCGGCCTACGAGCAGTACTTC.

The rearrangement joins TRBV27 to TRBJ2-2, with 9 bases lining up with TRBD1. Trimming at V came to 3 bases and at J to 4 bases, leaving 3 bases not matched to a gene. Germline loops: CDR1 MNHEY, CDR2 SMNVEV (reference sequence). The CDR3 loop spans 15 amino acids. The CDR3 bases are TGTGCCAGCAGTTTGGGGACAGGGAGCACCGGGGAGCTGTTTTTT. Residues: CASSLGTGSTGELFF.

The count of this clone is one. The gene calls are TRBV11-2 and TRBJ2-3; 8 bases align to TRBD2. The germline CDR1 and CDR2 sequences are SGHAT and FQNNGV. Losses at the gene ends were 2 bases for V and 6 bases for J; bases not matched to a gene: 7. The CDR3 contains 15 residues. CDR3 in amino acids: CASSLWAGGVDTQYF. DNA of the CDR3: TGTGCCAGCAGCTTATGGGCGGGAGGCGTGGATACGCAGTATTTT.

This clone is a singleton in its sample. This chain joins TRBV27 and TRBJ2-1; 10 positions match TRBD2. Germline V lookup: CDR1 MNHEY, CDR2 SMNVEV (reference sequence). V shed 6 bases and J 4 bases; nucleotides not matched to a gene: 6. This CDR3 contains 15 residues. The CDR3 DNA is TGTGCCAGCAGCCCAAGCGGGGGGGGATACAATGAGCAGTTCTTC. Translated, it gives CASSPSGGGYNEQFF.

The J gene is TRBJ1-4, the V gene TRBV27, with 9 bases fitting TRBD1. Germline CDR1 MNHEY, CDR2 SMNVEV (reference sequence). The CDR3 is 16 amino acids. Trimming took 8 bases from V and 8 from J; bases not matched to a gene: 15. This CDR3 is CASGAYRGRRLEKLFF. CDR3 in DNA: TGTGCCAGCGGCGCCTACAGGGGGCGACGCCTCGAAAAACTGTTTTTT.

This chain connects TRBV28 to TRBJ2-1; TRBD2 aligns across 10 bases. This CDR3 contains 16 residues. V gave up 5 bases and J gave up 1 base; unmatched junction bases: 5. The germline V gene encodes CDR1 MDHEN and CDR2 SYDVKM. The CDR3 region is CASSRTSGLSYNEQFF. CDR3 nucleotides: TGTGCCAGCAGTCGGACTAGCGGACTTTCCTACAATGAGCAGTTCTTC.

On this clone itself: This specimen includes other DNA sequences encoding the same CDR3. The chain recombines TRBV27 with TRBJ2-5; D uncertain. Germline V CDR1 and CDR2: MNHEY, SMNVEV (reference sequence). The V end lost 3 bases, the J end lost 5 bases, and 4 bases lay between the germline ends. The CDR3 is 11 amino acids. CDR3 loop: CASSLGETQYF. Here the CDR3 DNA reads TGTGCCAGCAGTTTGGGTGAGACCCAGTACTTC.

The rearrangement joins TRBV19 to TRBJ2-3, with TRBD2 as a possible D gene (5 bases). Per germline, CDR1 LNHDA and CDR2 SQIVND (reference sequence). The CDR3 runs 13 residues. Trimming cost V 1 base and J 9 bases, with 11 bases left between them. The CDR3 DNA reads TGTGCCAGTAGTATAGTCGGGGTGGAAACGCAGTATTTT. Its protein product is CASSIVGVETQYF. Looking up the rest from reference TRBV19 and TRBJ2-3 gives the full variable domain: DGGITQSPKYLFRKEGQNVTLSCEQNLNHDAMYWYRQDPGQGLRLIYYSQIVNDFQKGDIAEGYSVSREKKESFPLTVTSAQKNPTAFYLCASSIVGVETQYFGPGTRLTVL.

This chain links TRBV27 with TRBJ2-7; no reliable D call. Germline lookup yields CDR1 MNHEY and CDR2 SMNVEV (reference sequence). This CDR3 is built from 12 residues. The germline V and J ends were trimmed by 4 bases and 2 bases, with 6 bases remaining between them. The CDR3 DNA reads as TGTGCCAGCAGTTCCTCTACCTACGAGCAGTACTTC. It is translated as CASSSSTYEQYF.